These T cell receptor beta chains were read from a single sample in a study of blood T cell repertoires in COVID-19. Using immunoSEQ multiplex PCR, the repertoire was profiled, and TCRdb retains in-frame clones only, with some absent. The sample includes a few hundred thousand clones, more than 85% seen only once; the top ten take 3%. The sequencing sample was made of PBMCs or T cells enriched from blood (not recorded which). The receptors were gathered from a woman aged 25 to 39 who had recovered from COVID-19. Both conserved end residues are part of each CDR3. The size of a clone is reported for some rows only, either as once, few or many, or as a class for expanded clones.

J gene	V gene	clone size	CDR3 protein
TRBJ1-1	TRBV3-1/TRBV3-2	.	CASSRTDNTEAFF
TRBJ2-7	TRBV2	.	CASTPGTSFYEQYF
TRBJ2-7	TRBV7-9	.	CASSLEGNEQYF
TRBJ1-1	TRBV2	.	CASSGTATEAFF
TRBJ2-3	TRBV28	once	CASRVTSGRSDTQYF
TRBJ1-1	TRBV30	.	CAWSWAGTNTEAFF
TRBJ1-1	TRBV4-1	.	CASSQGGGNTEAFF
TRBJ1-3	TRBV28	.	CASSFGGASGNTIYF
TRBJ1-4	TRBV2	.	CASAVVRIEKLFF
TRBJ2-7	TRBV12-3/TRBV12-4	few	CASRLPRGGEQYF
TRBJ1-1	TRBV20-1	.	CSALKEVEAFF
TRBJ1-5	TRBV2	.	CASTVDGGSNQPQHF
TRBJ1-2	TRBV2	.	CASKLTAIGGYTF
TRBJ1-3	TRBV12-5	.	CASGLALQGPDSGNTIYF
TRBJ2-1	TRBV5-4	.	CASSLYSGRDNEQFF
TRBJ2-1	TRBV5-1	.	CASSSEASGRNEQFF
TRBJ2-1	TRBV6-4	.	CASSDGTSGNNEQFF
TRBJ1-5	TRBV7-9	.	CASSPGTEYSNQPQHF
TRBJ1-6	TRBV19	few	CASSETGTGGPVRHHF
TRBJ1-3	TRBV7-6	.	CASSLMAVSGNTIYF
TRBJ2-7	TRBV4-1	.	CASSQERGSGEQYF
TRBJ1-2	TRBV19	.	CASRTSSGVVGYTF
TRBJ1-6	TRBV6-4	.	CANVEGLRGRYNSPLHF
TRBJ1-5	TRBV27	few	CASSFTGWGQPQHF
TRBJ2-6	TRBV5-1	.	CASSPGGNVLTF
TRBJ2-7	TRBV5-1	once	CASSLAPQGQGGEQYF
TRBJ1-5	TRBV12-5	.	CASAQGAQPQHF
TRBJ2-5	TRBV9	.	CASSAPGQGAKETQYF
TRBJ2-5	TRBV6-6	.	CASSYRAGIQETQYF
TRBJ2-1	TRBV5-1	.	CASSFGTSGIDEQFF
TRBJ1-1	TRBV18	once	CASSSSGGVTEAFF
TRBJ1-2	TRBV7-2	.	CASSLGGAGNYGYTF
TRBJ2-7	TRBV23-1	.	CASSHTGRWYEQYF
TRBJ2-7	TRBV5-1	.	CASSWTGAHEQYF
TRBJ2-7	TRBV7-9	.	CASSSGVNYEQYF
TRBJ2-3	TRBV7-8	once	CASSGLAGTTDTQYF
TRBJ2-7	TRBV27	.	CASSSKQGAYEQYF
TRBJ2-6	TRBV27	once	CASSLIAGGHSGANVLTF
TRBJ2-2	TRBV27	.	CASSISGRARPNTGELFF
TRBJ1-6	TRBV3-1/TRBV3-2	.	CASSQSTGGLDSPLHF
TRBJ2-7	TRBV27	.	CASSSPGQTYEQYF
TRBJ2-1	TRBV2	.	CASRLTSGHYNEQFF
TRBJ1-5	TRBV19	.	CASSIDISIGQPQHF
TRBJ2-3	TRBV9	.	CATRHEDTQYF
TRBJ2-1	TRBV27	.	CASSLLAGVVNEQFF
TRBJ2-5	TRBV14	.	CASSQVVSWRGFQETQYF
TRBJ2-5	TRBV9	.	CASSVGASGSAHQETQYF
TRBJ1-2	TRBV28	.	CASSRGGAGEGYTF
TRBJ2-7	TRBV14	.	CASSQDRNSYEQYF
TRBJ1-2	TRBV7-5	.	CARSLGTIAANYGYTF
TRBJ1-4	TRBV5-1	.	CASSLANRETNEKLFF
TRBJ1-2	TRBV5-6	.	CASSFLAGRAYGYTF
TRBJ2-1	TRBV5-1	.	CASSSWTSGGVEQFF
TRBJ1-5	TRBV6-2/TRBV6-3	few	CASSQRGQGNQPQHF